These 23 T cell receptor beta chains were sequenced from one sample in a study of regulatory and conventional T cells in RAG deficiency (dated by TCRdb to the late 2010s). Regulatory T cells were purified from blood as CD4+CD25-high CD127-low cells before genomic DNA extraction. The library was prepared using the immunoSEQ multiplex PCR assay. Imported from immuneACCESS, the table was reduced by TCRdb to in-frame sequences with V and J called. These copies leave out some clones; in studies compared against another copy, an unresolved V gene accounts for under half, and the cause of the remainder is not known. The sample records about 19,000 clones, 80% to 90% of which are singletons. Of the sample, over 1.3% is held by the ten largest clones. These data also formed part of another study, on regulatory T cells. The second study's authors report: The multiplex PCR used 52 forward TRBV primers and 13 reverse TRBJ primers, with assay-based and computational corrections for amplification bias.

Sequenced input: Tregs sorted from blood. The receptors were sampled from a human donor in good health.

In this sample, this clone turned up once. The chain links TRBV19 to TRBJ2-3; 12 bases agree with TRBD2. In germline, CDR1 is LNHDA, CDR2 SQIVND (reference sequence). The CDR3 length is 18 residues. V shed 3 bases and J 0 bases; nucleotides not matched to a gene: 7. CDR3 protein: CASSMPGLAGSSTDTQYF. Written as DNA, the CDR3 is TGTGCCAGTAGTATGCCGGGACTAGCGGGCTCTAGCACAGATACGCAGTATTTT.

The rearrangement uses TRBV5-1 and TRBJ1-1; the match to TRBD1 covers 7 bases. This CDR3 is 13 amino acids long. The germline gives CDR1 SGHRS, CDR2 YFSETQ. Trimming took 3 bases from V and 6 from J; bases not matched to a gene: 5. CDR3 nucleotide sequence: TGCGCCAGCAGCTCCCAGGGGGTCTCTGAAGCTTTCTTT. Translation: CASSSQGVSEAFF.

The rearrangement uses TRBV6-5 and TRBJ2-7; 7 bases match TRBD2. V lost 0 bases and J lost 0; bases outside the gene matches: 5. The CDR3 extends over 16 amino acids. The V gene's germline CDR1 is MNHEY and CDR2 SVGAGI. The CDR3 loop is CASSYSRGLSSYEQYF. The CDR3 DNA sequence: TGTGCCAGCAGTTACTCGAGGGGACTAAGCTCCTACGAGCAGTACTTC.

The rearrangement uses TRBV28 and TRBJ1-1; D gene ambiguous. The CDR3 consists of 14 residues. Germline CDR1 is MDHEN and CDR2 is SYDVKM. The ends were cut back, 7 bases at V and 1 base at J, with 13 bases in the middle. CDR3 region: CASKLPTENTEAFF. CDR3 DNA sequence: TGTGCCAGCAAGTTGCCCACAGAGAACACTGAAGCTTTCTTT. Full variable domain (rest looked up from reference TRBV28 and TRBJ1-1): DVKVTQSSRYLVKRTGEKVFLECVQDMDHENMFWYRQDPGLGLRLIYFSYDVKMKEKGDIPEGYSVSREKKERFSLILESASTNQTSMYLCASKLPTENTEAFFGQGTRLTVV.

This rearrangement joins TRBV7-6 to TRBJ2-7; D is uncertain. The V end was cut by 1 base, the J end by 1 base, with 8 bases between. The CDR3 runs to 14 residues. Germline CDR1 reads SGHVS; CDR2 reads FNYEAQ. The DNA for the CDR3 is TGTGCCAGCAGCTTAGATGCAGATTCCTACGAGCAGTACTTC. Translation gives CASSLDADSYEQYF.

The chain recombines TRBV28 with TRBJ1-1, with 7 bases fitting TRBD1. J was trimmed by 11 bases and V by 6 bases; bases with no gene match: 9. The CDR3 has 12 residues. Germline values: CDR1 MDHEN, CDR2 SYDVKM. The CDR3 coding sequence is TGTGCCAGCAGGACTATGACAGGGATTGCTTTCTTT. Encoded protein: CASRTMTGIAFF.

V gene TRBV2 combines with J gene TRBJ2-3; 8 nucleotides line up with TRBD2. CDR3 size: 15 residues. The germline CDR1 and CDR2 sequences are SNHLY and FYNNEI. V gave up 6 bases and J gave up 3 bases; unmatched junction bases: 8. DNA of the CDR3: TGTGCCAGCAGATTAATAGCGGGGAGAACAGATACGCAGTATTTT. Translating it yields CASRLIAGRTDTQYF.

The chain uses TRBV18 and TRBJ2-7; D possibly corresponds to TRBD2 (5 bases). Trimming removed 3 bases at V and 5 bases at J, with 14 bases between. CDR3 size: 14 residues. Looked up from germline, CDR1 is KGHSH and CDR2 is LQKENI. This chain's CDR3 is CASSPGLLKDEQYF. The CDR3, as DNA: TGTGCCAGCTCACCCGGACTCCTAAAGGACGAGCAGTACTTC.

The rearrangement links TRBV7-6 to TRBJ2-1, with TRBD1 matching 7 bases. This CDR3 is 15 amino acids long. With 1 base clipped from V and 5 bases from J, the junction kept 5 bases outside the gene matches. Germline V lookup: CDR1 SGHVS, CDR2 FNYEAQ. CDR3 residues: CASSLGQGVNNEQFF. CDR3 DNA sequence: TGTGCCAGCAGCTTAGGTCAGGGGGTGAACAATGAGCAGTTCTTC.

J is TRBJ1-6 and V is TRBV5-1; D possibly corresponds to TRBD1 (5 bases). Trimming shortened V by 4 bases and J by 7 bases, and 12 bases separated the two germline ends. From germline, CDR1 is SGHRS and CDR2 YFSETQ. The CDR3 spans 14 residues. The CDR3 DNA sequence: TGCGCCAGCAGCCCCGGGACCGCGAATTCACCCCTCCACTTT. Translated, it gives CASSPGTANSPLHF.

The chain is built from TRBV5-6 and TRBJ2-6; TRBD1 is a possible D gene (5 bases). CDR3 size: 15 residues. CDR1 and CDR2 from the germline V gene are SGHDT and YYEEEE. The V end lost 4 bases, the J end lost 1 base, and 9 bases lay between the germline ends. DNA of the CDR3: TGTGCCAGCAGCCCAGGGTTTTCTGGGGCCAACGTCCTGACTTTC. Residues: CASSPGFSGANVLTF.

The chain employs TRBV5-1 and TRBJ2-2; 7 bases are shared with TRBD1. This CDR3 contains 14 residues. V shed 6 bases, J shed 5 bases, and the junction held 7 bases outside the gene matches. Germline V lookup: CDR1 SGHRS, CDR2 YFSETQ. CDR3 residues: CASTRTGWTGELFF. The CDR3 DNA follows: TGCGCCAGCACCCGGACAGGTTGGACCGGGGAGCTGTTTTTT.

This CDR3 is CASTKERGSADTQYF. The CDR3 DNA sequence: TGTGCCAGCACAAAGGAGCGGGGGTCGGCAGATACGCAGTATTTT. This chain links TRBV6-1 with TRBJ2-3; 8 nucleotides align to TRBD2. CDR1 is MNHNS, CDR2 SASEGT, per germline. The CDR3 runs to 15 residues. Trimming cost V 7 bases and J 4 bases; bases outside gene matches: 10.

This chain uses TRBV5-1 with TRBJ2-3; D gene ambiguous. The CDR3 runs to 15 residues. Germline V lookup: CDR1 SGHRS, CDR2 YFSETQ. V was cut by 5 bases and J by 0 bases, with 13 bases left in between. For the CDR3, the DNA is TGCGCCAGCAGGACTTGGGAAAGAAGCACAGATACGCAGTATTTT. Translating gives CASRTWERSTDTQYF.

This chain links TRBV9 with TRBJ2-1, with D perhaps matching TRBD1 or TRBD2 (5 bases each). The CDR3 has 15 amino acids. Germline CDR1 SGDLS, CDR2 YYNGEE. V shed 1 base and J shed 2 bases, with 10 bases lying between them. CDR3 DNA sequence: TGTGCCAGCAGCGTACTGGGGGAGCCCTACAATGAGCAGTTCTTC. Amino acid sequence: CASSVLGEPYNEQFF.

This clone has only one observation. The CDR3 loop reads CASTISGTLTGELFF. The CDR3 nucleotides are TGTGCCAGCACCATATCGGGGACTCTCACCGGGGAGCTGTTTTTT. The rearrangement uses TRBV6-6 and TRBJ2-2; weak D call: TRBD2 (6 bases). The V and J ends lost 7 bases and 4 bases respectively, with 16 bases between them. Germline CDR1 and CDR2: MNHNY and SVGAGI (reference sequence). The CDR3 covers 15 residues.

This rearrangement joins TRBV7-3 to TRBJ1-1, with D maybe TRBD1 (6 bases). Trimming took 5 bases from V and 6 from J, leaving 13 bases between them. The CDR3 sequence is 13 residues long. Germline V lookup: CDR1 SGHTA, CDR2 FQGTGA. The CDR3 here is CASSKQGSSEAFF. The CDR3 DNA reads as TGTGCCAGCAGCAAACAGGGTTCGTCTGAAGCTTTCTTT.

The chain couples TRBV27 to TRBJ1-5, with unresolved D. Trimming removed 6 bases at V and 2 bases at J, with 26 bases between. The germline V gene encodes CDR1 MNHEY and CDR2 SMNVEV (reference sequence). The CDR3 has 19 residues. The CDR3 protein is CASSFPQRVGTRGNQPQHF. Here the CDR3 DNA reads TGTGCCAGCAGCTTCCCACAAAGGGTCGGCACACGGGGCAATCAGCCCCAGCATTTT.

V gene TRBV19 combines with J gene TRBJ2-2; D not certain. Trimming took off 3 bases at V and 1 base at J, with 6 bases between the two ends. Germline V gene lookup returns CDR1 LNHDA and CDR2 SQIVND (reference sequence). This CDR3 contains 14 residues. CDR3 amino acids: CASSISRNTGELFF. CDR3 in DNA: TGTGCCAGTAGTATCTCCAGGAACACCGGGGAGCTGTTTTTT.

The rearrangement uses TRBV7-9 and TRBJ1-1, with D maybe TRBD1 (6 bases). V lost 5 bases to trimming and J lost 8 bases, with 15 bases between them. The CDR3 totals 13 residues. CDR1 and CDR2 from the germline V gene are SEHNR and FQNEAQ (reference sequence). CDR3: CASSIQGNDEAFF. The DNA for the CDR3 is TGTGCCAGCAGCATACAGGGAAACGACGAAGCTTTCTTT.

The rearrangement joins TRBV9 to TRBJ2-1; 8 bases agree with TRBD1. This CDR3 has 14 amino acids. CDR1 and CDR2 (germline): SGDLS, YYNGEE. V dropped 3 bases and J dropped 8; count of bases not matched to a gene: 7. The CDR3 DNA is TGTGCCAGCAGCGGAAGCAGGGGGCAACATGAGCAGTTCTTC. The encoded protein is CASSGSRGQHEQFF.

The genes are TRBV10-2 and TRBJ2-1; perhaps D is TRBD1 or TRBD2 (6 bases each). The CDR3 is 14 residues long. Trimming left V 3 bases short and J 7 bases short, with 13 bases between. Germline-derived CDR1 and CDR2 are WSHSY and SAAADI. CDR3 residues: CASSEGGSANEQFF. The CDR3 bases are TGCGCCAGCAGTGAAGGGGGGAGTGCGAATGAGCAGTTCTTC.

V gene TRBV5-4 combines with J gene TRBJ2-2; 10 nucleotides align to TRBD2. CDR3 length equals 16 residues. Germline V lookup: CDR1 SGHNT, CDR2 YYREEE (reference sequence). V trimming: 5 bases; J trimming: 4 bases; junction bases outside the gene matches: 8. In DNA form, the CDR3 reads TGTGCCAGCAGAAAAGCGGGGGGGCGACTCACCGGGGAGCTGTTTTTT. Translation: CASRKAGGRLTGELFF.